The next 11 T cell receptor beta chains were all read from a single sample in a study of tumor-infiltrating lymphocytes in localized non-small cell lung cancer. Generated by immunoSEQ multiplex PCR, the TCRdb table keeps only in-frame clones and is missing some. The sample holds around 3,800 clones, roughly 78% seen once. The sample comprised uninvolved lung tissue not adjacent to the tumor. Every receptor here comes from a human donor with non-small cell lung cancer.

The chain combines TRBV28 with TRBJ2-7; 7 bases are a match to TRBD2. The germline V gene encodes CDR1 MDHEN and CDR2 SYDVKM. The trim removed 4 bases at V and 1 base at J, leaving 10 bases unmatched. CDR3 length: 16 amino acids. The CDR3 reads CASSSMGGTTSYEQYF. CDR3 in DNA: TGTGCCAGCAGTTCTATGGGGGGGACCACTTCCTACGAGCAGTACTTC.

This clone was recorded only once. The chain uses TRBV5-1 and TRBJ2-7, with 7 bases fitting TRBD1. This CDR3 has 15 amino acids. Per the germline V gene, CDR1 is SGHRS and CDR2 is YFSETQ. V trimming: 4 bases; J trimming: 6 bases; junction bases outside the gene matches: 13. The DNA of the CDR3 is TGCGCCAGCAGCCCCGTTTTTCATCAGGGGGTCGAGCAGTACTTC. This codes for CASSPVFHQGVEQYF.

This chain links TRBV6-1 with TRBJ1-5; D is unresolved. The V end lost 2 bases, the J end lost 2 bases, and 13 bases lay between the germline ends. The CDR3 sequence is 16 residues long. Per germline, CDR1 MNHNS and CDR2 SASEGT. CDR3 protein: CASSELEGGGNQPQHF. CDR3 in DNA: TGTGCCAGCAGTGAATTGGAGGGCGGGGGCAATCAGCCCCAGCATTTT.

This clone has a single count. The chain recombines TRBV29-1 with TRBJ2-1; no reliable D call. Germline values: CDR1 SQVTM, CDR2 ANQGSEA. V gave up 3 bases and J gave up 0 bases, with 6 bases separating them. The CDR3 has 13 residues. The CDR3: CSVEGSSYNEQFF. As DNA, the CDR3 is TGCAGCGTTGAGGGAAGCTCCTACAATGAGCAGTTCTTC.

This clone was recorded once. This chain connects TRBV11-2 to TRBJ2-7, with D unclear. The V gene's germline CDR1 is SGHAT and CDR2 FQNNGV. The CDR3 has 14 residues. Trimming left V 1 base short and J 1 base short, with 8 bases between. CDR3 sequence: CASSLVPSSYEQYF. DNA for the CDR3: TGTGCCAGCAGCTTAGTTCCGAGTTCCTACGAGCAGTACTTC.

The chain has TRBV10-3 and TRBJ2-6; maybe TRBD1 (6 bases). V lost 4 bases and J lost 0, with 10 bases in between. Germline CDR1 and CDR2: ENHRY and SYGVKD. The CDR3 is 16 residues long. In DNA, the CDR3 is TGTGCCATCAGTGCTGGACAGATCTCTGGGGCCAACGTCCTGACTTTC. Translation: CAISAGQISGANVLTF.

The J gene is TRBJ2-4, the V gene TRBV6-4, with a tentative D call TRBD2 (5 bases). Germline V CDR1 and CDR2: MRHNA, SNTAGT. The germline V and J ends were trimmed by 5 bases and 3 bases, with 14 bases remaining between them. The CDR3 consists of 15 residues. CDR3 coding DNA: TGTGCCAGCAGTTTCGGAGGCGCCCGCAAAAACATTCAGTACTTC. It codes for CASSFGGARKNIQYF.

The chain is built from TRBV11-3 and TRBJ2-5; the D call may be TRBD1 or TRBD2 (5 bases each). The end of the DNA aligns better with TRBJ2-7, so the J call may be wrong. Germline CDR1 reads SGHNT; CDR2 reads YENEEA. The CDR3 has 14 amino acids. The CDR3 protein is CASNPRDGGYEQYF. The CDR3 nucleotides read TGTGCCAGCAACCCCCGGGACGGCGGCTACGAGCAGTACTTC.

The V and J genes are TRBV11-3 and TRBJ2-7, with a weak D call TRBD1 (5 bases). V was pared by 1 base and J by 2 bases, with 12 bases between. The CDR3 extends over 15 amino acids. From germline, CDR1 is SGHNT and CDR2 YENEEA. This chain's CDR3 is CASSLAPTGTYEQYF. The CDR3 region has the DNA TGTGCCAGCAGCTTAGCTCCTACAGGTACCTACGAGCAGTACTTC.

The chain has TRBV19 and TRBJ1-1; 10 bases are shared with TRBD1. The germline gives CDR1 LNHDA, CDR2 SQIVND (reference sequence). J lost 0 bases, V lost 8 bases, and 21 bases had no gene match. The CDR3 covers 20 residues. For the CDR3, the DNA is TGTGCCAGTCACGACGGGACAGGGGTTTCTTGGCCCCTCATGAACACTGAAGCTTTCTTT. Translating it yields CASHDGTGVSWPLMNTEAFF.

The chain recombines TRBV11-2 with TRBJ1-4, with D possibly being TRBD1 (5 bases). Trimming left V 5 bases short and J 10 bases short, with 20 bases between. The CDR3 covers 15 residues. CDR1 is SGHAT and CDR2 is FQNNGV in the germline V gene. CDR3 sequence reads: CASSPRRGGVGKLFF. The CDR3 DNA follows: TGTGCCAGCAGCCCACGGAGGGGTGGGGTAGGAAAACTGTTTTTT.